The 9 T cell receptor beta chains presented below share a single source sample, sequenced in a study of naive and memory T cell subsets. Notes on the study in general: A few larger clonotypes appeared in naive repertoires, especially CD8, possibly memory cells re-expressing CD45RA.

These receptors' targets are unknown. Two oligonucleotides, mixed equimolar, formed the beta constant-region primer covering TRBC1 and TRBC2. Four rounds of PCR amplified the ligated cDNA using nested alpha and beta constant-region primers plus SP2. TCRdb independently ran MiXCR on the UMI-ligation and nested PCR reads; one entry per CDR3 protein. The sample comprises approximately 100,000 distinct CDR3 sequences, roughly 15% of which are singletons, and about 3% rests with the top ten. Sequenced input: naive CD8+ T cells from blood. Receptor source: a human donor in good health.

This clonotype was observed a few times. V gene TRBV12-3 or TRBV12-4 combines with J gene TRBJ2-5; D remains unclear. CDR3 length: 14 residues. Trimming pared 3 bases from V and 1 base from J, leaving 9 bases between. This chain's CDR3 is CASSLWSSQETQYF. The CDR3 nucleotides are TGTGCCAGCAGTTTGTGGAGTAGCCAAGAGACCCAGTACTTC.

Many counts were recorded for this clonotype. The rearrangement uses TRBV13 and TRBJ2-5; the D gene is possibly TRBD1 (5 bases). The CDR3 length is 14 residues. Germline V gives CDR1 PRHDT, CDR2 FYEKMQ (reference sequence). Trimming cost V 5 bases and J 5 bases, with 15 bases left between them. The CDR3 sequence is CASSPLDSKETQYF. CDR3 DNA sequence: TGTGCCAGCAGCCCCCTCGACAGTAAGGAGACCCAGTACTTC.

The CDR3 loop reads CASSGKDRGSSGANVLTF. CDR3 nucleotides: TGTGCCAGCAGCGGGAAGGACAGGGGTTCCTCTGGGGCCAACGTCCTGACTTTC. The chain has TRBV13 and TRBJ2-6; TRBD1 matches 9 bases. Germline V CDR1 and CDR2: PRHDT, FYEKMQ (reference sequence). Germline trimming cut 5 bases from V and 0 bases from J; bases unmatched to any gene: 8. CDR3 size: 18 residues.

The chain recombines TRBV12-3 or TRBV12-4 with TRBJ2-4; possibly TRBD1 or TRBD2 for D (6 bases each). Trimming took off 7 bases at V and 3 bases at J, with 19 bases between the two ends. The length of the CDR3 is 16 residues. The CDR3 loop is CASNSGGGGDKNIQYF. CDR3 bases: TGTGCCAGCAACTCCGGAGGGGGAGGCGACAAAAACATTCAGTACTTC.

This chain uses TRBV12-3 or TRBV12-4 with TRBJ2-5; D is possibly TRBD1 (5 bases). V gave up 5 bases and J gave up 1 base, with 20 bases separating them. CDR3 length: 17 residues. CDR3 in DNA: TGTGCCAGCAGTCCCGGTCCGGTGGGGCGACTCCAAGAGACCCAGTACTTC. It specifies CASSPGPVGRLQETQYF.

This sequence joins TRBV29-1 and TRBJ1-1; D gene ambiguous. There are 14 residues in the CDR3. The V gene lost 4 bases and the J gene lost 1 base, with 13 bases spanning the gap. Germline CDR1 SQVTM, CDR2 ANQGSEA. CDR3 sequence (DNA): TGCAGCGTTGTGAGGCAGAGGGAGAACACTGAAGCTTTCTTT. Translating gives CSVVRQRENTEAFF.

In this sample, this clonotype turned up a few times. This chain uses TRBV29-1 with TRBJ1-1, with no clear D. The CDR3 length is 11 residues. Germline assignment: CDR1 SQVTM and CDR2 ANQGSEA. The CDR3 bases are TGCGGCACTGAGTTCGGCCTTGAAGCTTTCTTT. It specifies CGTEFGLEAFF. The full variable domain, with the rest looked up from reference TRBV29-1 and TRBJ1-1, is SAVISQKPSRDICQRGTSLTIQCQVDSQVTMMFWYRQQPGQSLTLIATANQGSEATYESGFVIDKFPISRPNLTFSTLTVSNMSPEDSSIYLCGTEFGLEAFFGQGTRLTVV.

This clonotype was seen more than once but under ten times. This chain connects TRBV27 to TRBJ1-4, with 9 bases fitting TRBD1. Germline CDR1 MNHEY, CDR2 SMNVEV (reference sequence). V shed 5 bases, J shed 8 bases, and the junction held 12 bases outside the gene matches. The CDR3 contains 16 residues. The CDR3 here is CASSPEAGTGREKLFF. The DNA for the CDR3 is TGTGCCAGCAGTCCAGAGGCCGGGACAGGGCGAGAAAAACTGTTTTTT.

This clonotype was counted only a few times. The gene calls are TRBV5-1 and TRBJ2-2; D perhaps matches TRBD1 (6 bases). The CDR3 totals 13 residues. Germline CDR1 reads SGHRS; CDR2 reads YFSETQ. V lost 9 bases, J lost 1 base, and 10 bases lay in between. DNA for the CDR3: TGCGCCACCACGGGACAGAACACCGGGGAGCTGTTTTTT. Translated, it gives CATTGQNTGELFF. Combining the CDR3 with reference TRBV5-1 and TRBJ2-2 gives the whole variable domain KAGVTQTPRYLIKTRGQQVTLSCSPISGHRSVSWYQQTPGQGLQFLFEYFSETQRNKGNFPGRFSGRQFSNSRSEMNVSTLELGDSALYLCATTGQNTGELFFGEGSRLTVL.